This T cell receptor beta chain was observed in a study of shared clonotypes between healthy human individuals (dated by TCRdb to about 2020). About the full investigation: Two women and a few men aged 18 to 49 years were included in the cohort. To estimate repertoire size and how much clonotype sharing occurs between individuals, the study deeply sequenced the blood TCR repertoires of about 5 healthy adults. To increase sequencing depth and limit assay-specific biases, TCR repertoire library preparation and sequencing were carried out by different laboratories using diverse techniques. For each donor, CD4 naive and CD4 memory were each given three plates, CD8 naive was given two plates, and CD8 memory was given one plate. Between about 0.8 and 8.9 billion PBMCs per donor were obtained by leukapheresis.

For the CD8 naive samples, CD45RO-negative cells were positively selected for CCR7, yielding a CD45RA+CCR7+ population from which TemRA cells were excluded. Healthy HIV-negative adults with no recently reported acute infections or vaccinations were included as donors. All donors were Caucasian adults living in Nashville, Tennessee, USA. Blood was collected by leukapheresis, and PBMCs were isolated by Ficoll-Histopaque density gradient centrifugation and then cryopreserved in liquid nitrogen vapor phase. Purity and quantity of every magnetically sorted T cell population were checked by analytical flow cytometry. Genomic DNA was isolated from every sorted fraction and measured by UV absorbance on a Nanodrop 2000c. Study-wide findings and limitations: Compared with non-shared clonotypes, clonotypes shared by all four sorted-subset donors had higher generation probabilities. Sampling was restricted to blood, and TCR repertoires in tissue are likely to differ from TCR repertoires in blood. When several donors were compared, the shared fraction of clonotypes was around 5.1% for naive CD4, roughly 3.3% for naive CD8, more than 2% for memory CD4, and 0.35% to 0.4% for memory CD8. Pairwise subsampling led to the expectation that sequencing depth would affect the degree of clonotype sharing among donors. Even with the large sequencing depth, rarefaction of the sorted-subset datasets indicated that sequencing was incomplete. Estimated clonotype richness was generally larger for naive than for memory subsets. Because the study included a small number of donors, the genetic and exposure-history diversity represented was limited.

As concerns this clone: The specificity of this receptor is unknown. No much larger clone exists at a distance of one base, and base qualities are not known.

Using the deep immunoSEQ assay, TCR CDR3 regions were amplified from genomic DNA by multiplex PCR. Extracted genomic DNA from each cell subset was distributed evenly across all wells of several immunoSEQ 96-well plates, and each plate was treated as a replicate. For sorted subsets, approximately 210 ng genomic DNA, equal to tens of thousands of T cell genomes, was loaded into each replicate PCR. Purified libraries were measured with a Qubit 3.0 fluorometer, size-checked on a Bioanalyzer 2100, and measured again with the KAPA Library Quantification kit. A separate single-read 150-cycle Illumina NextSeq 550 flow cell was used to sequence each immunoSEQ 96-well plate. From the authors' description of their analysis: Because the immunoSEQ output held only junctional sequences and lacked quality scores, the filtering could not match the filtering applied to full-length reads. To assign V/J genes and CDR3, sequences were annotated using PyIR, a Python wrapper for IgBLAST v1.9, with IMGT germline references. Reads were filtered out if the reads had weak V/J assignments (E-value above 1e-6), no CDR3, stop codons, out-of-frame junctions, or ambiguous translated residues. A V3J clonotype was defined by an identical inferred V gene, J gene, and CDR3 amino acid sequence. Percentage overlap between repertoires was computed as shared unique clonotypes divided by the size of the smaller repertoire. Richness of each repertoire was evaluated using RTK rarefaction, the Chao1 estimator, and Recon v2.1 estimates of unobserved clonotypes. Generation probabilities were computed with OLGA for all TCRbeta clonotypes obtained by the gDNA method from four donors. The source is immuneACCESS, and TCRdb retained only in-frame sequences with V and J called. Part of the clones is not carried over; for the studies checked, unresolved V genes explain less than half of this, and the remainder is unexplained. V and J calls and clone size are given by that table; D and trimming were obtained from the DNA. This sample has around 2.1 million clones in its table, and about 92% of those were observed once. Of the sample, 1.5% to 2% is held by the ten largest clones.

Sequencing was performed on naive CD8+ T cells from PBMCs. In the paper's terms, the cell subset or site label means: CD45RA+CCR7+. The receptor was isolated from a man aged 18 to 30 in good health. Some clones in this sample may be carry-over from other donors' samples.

The nucleotide sequence is TGTGCCAGCAGCTCCGGCTGGACAGGGGTCTCCTACGAGCAGTACTTC. Translated, it reads CASSSGWTGVSYEQYF. Recombination connected TRBV7-2 to TRBJ2-7; 9 middle bases align to TRBD1. CDR1 and CDR2 are read off the germline V gene as SGHTA and FQGNSA. The CDR3, from cysteine to phenylalanine, totals 16 residues. Only the CDR3 region is kept as DNA, spanning 48 bases read in frame from base 1. Trimming removed 4 bases from V and 0 bases from J; the gene matches leave 7 bases unexplained. Reference TRBV7-2 and TRBJ2-7 genes cover what lies past the CDR3, so the full variable domain is GAGVSQSPSNKVTEKGKDVELRCDPISGHTALYWYRQSLGQGLEFLIYFQGNSAPDKSGLPSDRFSAERTGGSVSTLTIQRTQQEDSAVYLCASSSGWTGVSYEQYFGPGTRLTVT.